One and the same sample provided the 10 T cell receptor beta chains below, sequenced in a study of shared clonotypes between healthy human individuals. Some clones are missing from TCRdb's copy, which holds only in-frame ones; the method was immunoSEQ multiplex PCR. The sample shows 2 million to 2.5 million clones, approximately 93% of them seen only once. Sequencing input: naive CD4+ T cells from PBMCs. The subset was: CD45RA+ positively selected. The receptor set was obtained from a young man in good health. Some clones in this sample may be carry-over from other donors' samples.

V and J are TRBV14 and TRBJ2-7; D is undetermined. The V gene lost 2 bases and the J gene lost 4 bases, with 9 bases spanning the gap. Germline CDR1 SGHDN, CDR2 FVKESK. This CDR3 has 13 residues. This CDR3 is CASSQMNEYEQYF. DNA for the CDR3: TGTGCCAGCAGCCAAATGAATGAGTACGAGCAGTACTTC.

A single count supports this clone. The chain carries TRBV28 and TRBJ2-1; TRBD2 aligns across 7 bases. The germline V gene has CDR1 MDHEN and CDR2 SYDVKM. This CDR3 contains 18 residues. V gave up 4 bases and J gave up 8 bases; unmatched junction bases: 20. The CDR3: CASSSWPSGAGGSDEQFF. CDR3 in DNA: TGTGCCAGCAGTTCTTGGCCTAGCGGAGCCGGGGGGTCTGATGAGCAGTTCTTC.

The CDR3, as DNA: TGTGCCAGCACCCCGGGGGGGGAGGGCACCGGGGAGCTGTTTTTT. It codes for CASTPGGEGTGELFF. J is TRBJ2-2 and V is TRBV28, with TRBD2 matching over 8 bases. CDR3 size: 15 residues. V gave up 7 bases and J gave up 4 bases; unmatched junction bases: 8. Germline CDR1 reads MDHEN; CDR2 reads SYDVKM.

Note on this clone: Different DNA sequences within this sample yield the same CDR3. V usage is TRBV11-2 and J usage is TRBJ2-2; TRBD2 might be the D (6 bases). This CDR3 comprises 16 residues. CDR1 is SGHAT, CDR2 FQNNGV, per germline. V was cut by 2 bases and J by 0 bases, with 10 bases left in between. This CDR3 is CASSLLAGTNTGELFF. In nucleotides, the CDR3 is TGTGCCAGCAGCTTACTGGCGGGGACGAACACCGGGGAGCTGTTTTTT.

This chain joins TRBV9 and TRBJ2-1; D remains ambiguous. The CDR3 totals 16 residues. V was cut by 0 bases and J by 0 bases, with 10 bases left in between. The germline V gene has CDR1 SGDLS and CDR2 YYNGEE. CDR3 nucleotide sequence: TGTGCCAGCAGCGTAGCTGGGCGGAGCTCCTACAATGAGCAGTTCTTC. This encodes CASSVAGRSSYNEQFF.

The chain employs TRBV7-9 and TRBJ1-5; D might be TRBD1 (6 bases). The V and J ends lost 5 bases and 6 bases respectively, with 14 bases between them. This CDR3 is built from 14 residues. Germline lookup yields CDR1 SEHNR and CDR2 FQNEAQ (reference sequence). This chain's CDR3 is CASSPIGGGQPQHF. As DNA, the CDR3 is TGTGCCAGCAGCCCCATTGGGGGCGGTCAGCCCCAGCATTTT.

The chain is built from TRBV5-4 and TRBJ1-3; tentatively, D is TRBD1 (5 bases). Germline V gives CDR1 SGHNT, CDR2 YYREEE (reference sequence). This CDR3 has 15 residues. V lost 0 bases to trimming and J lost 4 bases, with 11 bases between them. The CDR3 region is CASSLAGAGGNTIYF. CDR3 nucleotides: TGTGCCAGCAGCTTGGCCGGGGCTGGCGGAAACACCATATATTTT.

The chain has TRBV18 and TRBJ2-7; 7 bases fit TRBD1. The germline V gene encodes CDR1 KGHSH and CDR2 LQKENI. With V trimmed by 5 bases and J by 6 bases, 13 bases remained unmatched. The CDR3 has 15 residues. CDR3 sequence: CASSSQGIGGSEQYF. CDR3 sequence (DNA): TGTGCCAGCTCATCGCAGGGAATAGGGGGCTCCGAGCAGTACTTC.

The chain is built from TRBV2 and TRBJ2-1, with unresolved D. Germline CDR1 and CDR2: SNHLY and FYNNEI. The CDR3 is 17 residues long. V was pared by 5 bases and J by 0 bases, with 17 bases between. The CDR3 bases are TGTGCCAGCAGTATGTACGGACCGTGGAGCTCCTACAATGAGCAGTTCTTC. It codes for CASSMYGPWSSYNEQFF. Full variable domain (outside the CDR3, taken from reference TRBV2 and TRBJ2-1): EPEVTQTPSHQVTQMGQEVILRCVPISNHLYFYWYRQILGQKVEFLVSFYNNEISEKSEIFDDQFSVERPDGSNFTLKIRSTKLEDSAMYFCASSMYGPWSSYNEQFFGPGTRLTVL.

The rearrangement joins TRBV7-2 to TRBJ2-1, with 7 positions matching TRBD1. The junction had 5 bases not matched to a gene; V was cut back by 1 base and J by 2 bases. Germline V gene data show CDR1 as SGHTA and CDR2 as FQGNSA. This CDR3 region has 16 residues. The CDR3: CASSLDYRGTYNEQFF. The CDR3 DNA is TGTGCCAGCAGCTTAGACTACAGGGGTACCTACAATGAGCAGTTCTTC.